Presented here are 20 T cell receptor beta chains from one specimen sequenced in a study of blood T cell repertoires in COVID-19. Assay: immunoSEQ multiplex PCR; the TCRdb copy retains only in-frame clones and omits some. In the table there are 110,000 to 150,000 clones, about 84% of which are singletons. Sequenced: PBMCs or T cells enriched from blood (not recorded which). The receptors originated from a woman between 18 and 30 years old who had been exposed to COVID-19.

The chain employs TRBV15 and TRBJ1-1, with no clear D. The V gene's germline CDR1 is LNHNV and CDR2 YYDKDF (reference sequence). The CDR3 has 14 residues. The V gene lost 10 bases and the J gene lost 10 bases, with 25 bases spanning the gap. The CDR3 DNA sequence: TGTGCCATTAAGCGCAATTATGACGATGCGGGAGCTTTCTTT. Amino acids: CAIKRNYDDAGAFF.

This clone was detected once. V is TRBV28 and J is TRBJ1-2; 8 nucleotides agree with TRBD1. Per the germline V gene, CDR1 is MDHEN and CDR2 is SYDVKM. CDR3 length equals 14 residues. The trim removed 5 bases at V and 4 bases at J, leaving 6 bases unmatched. The CDR3 loop is CASSTTGQGYGYTF. The CDR3, as DNA: TGTGCCAGCAGTACGACCGGACAGGGCTATGGCTACACCTTC.

To note about this clone: A much larger clonotype is one base distant, so this may be a read error. This chain connects TRBV7-3 to TRBJ1-1; D is ambiguous. This CDR3 has 13 amino acids. Trimming stripped 0 bases from V and 1 base from J, with 3 bases between. Germline loops: CDR1 SGHTA, CDR2 FQGTGA. CDR3 in DNA: TGTGCCAGCAGCTTAACCGGGAACACTGAAGCTTTCTTT. Amino acids: CASSLTGNTEAFF.

The chain has TRBV4-1 and TRBJ2-1; tentatively, D is TRBD1 (6 bases). This CDR3 is 15 amino acids long. Trimming took off 2 bases at V and 0 bases at J, with 8 bases between the two ends. CDR1 is MGHRA and CDR2 is YSYEKL in the germline V gene. CDR3 bases: TGCGCCAGCAGCCAACCAGGGGCCTCCTACAATGAGCAGTTCTTC. Its protein is CASSQPGASYNEQFF.

This clone was seen repeatedly, ten times or more. The chain uses TRBV27 and TRBJ2-2; TRBD2 matches at 14 bases. Germline CDR1 MNHEY, CDR2 SMNVEV (reference sequence). J lost 4 bases, V lost 4 bases, and 2 bases had no gene match. This CDR3 has 16 residues. The chain's CDR3 is CASSSGTSGSTGELFF. CDR3 DNA sequence: TGTGCCAGCAGTTCCGGGACTAGCGGGAGCACCGGGGAGCTGTTTTTT.

The V and J genes are TRBV5-8 and TRBJ2-1; 10 nucleotides line up with TRBD2. CDR3 length equals 15 residues. The V segment lost 0 bases and the J segment 12 bases; nucleotides outside the gene matches: 9. The germline V gene has CDR1 SGHTS and CDR2 YDEGEE. The CDR3 nucleotides are TGTGCCAGCAGCTTGGCACCTAGCGGGAGCTTCGGGCAGTTCTTC. It specifies CASSLAPSGSFGQFF.

This rearrangement joins TRBV10-3 to TRBJ2-1; 8 positions match TRBD2. The V and J ends lost 2 bases and 2 bases, in that order; junction bases with no gene match: 2. CDR3 length: 15 amino acids. Germline values: CDR1 ENHRY, CDR2 SYGVKD. CDR3 sequence (DNA): TGTGCCATCAGTGAGCCGGGAGGGCCCTACAATGAGCAGTTCTTC. This encodes CAISEPGGPYNEQFF.

V gene TRBV28 combines with J gene TRBJ1-1, with D hard to call. The length of the CDR3 is 12 residues. Trimming removed 4 bases at V and 4 bases at J, with 7 bases between. Germline V gene sequence: CDR1 MDHEN, CDR2 SYDVKM. This chain's CDR3 is CASSSSPTEAFF. CDR3 nucleotides: TGTGCCAGCAGTTCGAGCCCCACTGAAGCTTTCTTT.

This rearrangement joins TRBV5-1 to TRBJ2-1; 9 bases align to TRBD1. Germline V gives CDR1 SGHRS, CDR2 YFSETQ. The CDR3 covers 15 residues. After removal of 4 bases from V and 12 bases from J, the junction contained 14 bases not matched to a gene. As DNA, the CDR3 is TGCGCCAGCAGCCTCTTACAGGGGGCAGGGGATGCGCAGTTCTTC. Its translation: CASSLLQGAGDAQFF.

The chain is built from TRBV19 and TRBJ1-2; D call uncertain. In germline, CDR1 is LNHDA, CDR2 SQIVND (reference sequence). This CDR3 is built from 13 residues. Trimming cost V 7 bases and J 5 bases, with 14 bases left between them. CDR3 region: CASTRDKIYGYTF. The CDR3 nucleotides are TGTGCCAGTACCCGAGACAAGATTTATGGCTACACCTTC.

The chain has TRBV18 and TRBJ1-5; no reliable D call. CDR1 and CDR2 from the germline V gene are KGHSH and LQKENI. The CDR3 is 13 residues long. V gave up 4 bases and J gave up 4 bases, with 8 bases separating them. In nucleotides, the CDR3 is TGTGCCAGCTCACGAGGCCCGAATCAGCCCCAGCATTTT. Translation gives CASSRGPNQPQHF.

This chain joins TRBV13 and TRBJ1-1; the D gene is possibly TRBD1 (5 bases). The CDR3 totals 13 residues. CDR1 is PRHDT and CDR2 is FYEKMQ in the germline V gene (reference sequence). Trimming shortened V by 7 bases and J by 3 bases, and 12 bases separated the two germline ends. CDR3 sequence: CASKNGGYTEAFF. DNA for the CDR3: TGTGCCAGCAAAAACGGGGGGTACACTGAAGCTTTCTTT.

The rearrangement uses TRBV28 and TRBJ2-2, with 12 bases aligning to TRBD1. The J segment lost 7 bases and the V segment lost 6 bases, leaving 9 bases of the junction unmatched. Germline loops: CDR1 MDHEN, CDR2 SYDVKM. The CDR3 is 16 amino acids. DNA for the CDR3: TGTGCCAGCAGACAGGGGGACAGGGGGCGTAGCGGGGAGCTGTTTTTT. Translated, it gives CASRQGDRGRSGELFF.

V is TRBV7-7 and J is TRBJ2-7; D might be TRBD1 (6 bases). Germline values: CDR1 SSHAT, CDR2 FNYEAQ (reference sequence). Between the trimmed V and J ends, which lost 8 bases and 1 base, there was a span of 15 bases. This CDR3 comprises 14 residues. In nucleotides, the CDR3 is TGTGCCAGCCCCACCCCGGACAGATCCTACGAGCAGTACTTC. Encoded protein: CASPTPDRSYEQYF. The full variable domain, rest sourced from reference TRBV7-7 and TRBJ2-7, is GAGVSQSPRYKVTKRGQDVTLRCDPISSHATLYWYQQALGQGPEFLTYFNYEAQPDKSGLPSDRFSAERPEGSISTLTIQRTEQRDSAMYRCASPTPDRSYEQYFGPGTRLTVT.

The chain uses TRBV5-1 and TRBJ2-3; 9 bases align to TRBD1. Trimming at V came to 0 bases and at J to 2 bases, leaving 4 bases not matched to a gene. The CDR3 contains 16 residues. Germline CDR1 reads SGHRS; CDR2 reads YFSETQ. The CDR3 DNA sequence: TGCGCCAGCAGCTTGGCGGGACAGGGCCTCACAGATACGCAGTATTTT. Its protein is CASSLAGQGLTDTQYF.

The chain has TRBV27 and TRBJ1-5, with D possibly being TRBD1 (6 bases). CDR3 length: 17 amino acids. The V gene lost 6 bases and the J gene lost 2 bases, with 20 bases spanning the gap. From germline, CDR1 is MNHEY and CDR2 SMNVEV (reference sequence). This CDR3 is CASRAISRGLGNQPQHF. In DNA, the CDR3 is TGTGCCAGCAGGGCTATAAGCAGGGGATTAGGCAATCAGCCCCAGCATTTT.

The V gene is TRBV18, the J gene TRBJ1-1; 7 bases fit TRBD1. Trimming removed 4 bases from V and 5 bases from J; junction bases left unmatched: 7. Germline V gene sequence: CDR1 KGHSH, CDR2 LQKENI. The CDR3 consists of 14 residues. The CDR3 nucleotides are TGTGCCAGCTCACGACAGGGCGTTGGAACTGAAGCTTTCTTT. This codes for CASSRQGVGTEAFF.

V is TRBV7-9 and J is TRBJ2-7, with 15 positions matching TRBD2. Germline CDR1 and CDR2: SEHNR and FQNEAQ (reference sequence). V shed 5 bases and J 0 bases; nucleotides not matched to a gene: 11. There are 19 residues in the CDR3. The CDR3 loop reads CASSPFGTSGRTLSYEQYF. The CDR3 DNA sequence: TGTGCCAGCAGCCCATTTGGGACTAGCGGGAGGACACTCTCCTACGAGCAGTACTTC.

The J gene is TRBJ2-5, the V gene TRBV2; 12 bases are a match to TRBD2. The CDR3 has 16 residues. CDR1 is SNHLY and CDR2 is FYNNEI in the germline V gene. The junction had 9 bases not matched to a gene; V was cut back by 6 bases and J by 4 bases. CDR3 nucleotides: TGTGCCAGCAGGCAGGGGGCTAGCGGGAGGGGAGAGACCCAGTACTTC. Translating gives CASRQGASGRGETQYF.

As for this clone: Relative to the germline gene, one junction end is altered; a read error may explain this. This CDR3 reads CASSLGQGARFLLF. Here the CDR3 DNA reads TGTGCCAGCAGTCTCGGACAGGGGGCGAGATTTCTCCTCTTT. The V gene is TRBV28, the J gene TRBJ1-1; TRBD1 aligns across 11 bases. The CDR3 length is 14 residues. Per the germline V gene, CDR1 is MDHEN and CDR2 is SYDVKM.